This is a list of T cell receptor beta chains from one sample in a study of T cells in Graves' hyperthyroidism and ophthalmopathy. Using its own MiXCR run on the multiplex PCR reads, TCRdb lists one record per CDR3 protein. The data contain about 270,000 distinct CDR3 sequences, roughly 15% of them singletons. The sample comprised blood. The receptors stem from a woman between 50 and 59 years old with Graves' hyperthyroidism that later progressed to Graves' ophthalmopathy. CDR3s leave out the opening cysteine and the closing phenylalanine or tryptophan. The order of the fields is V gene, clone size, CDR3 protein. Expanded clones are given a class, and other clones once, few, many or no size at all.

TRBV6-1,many,ASTRQSHTEAF
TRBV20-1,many,SARDSIEHGELF
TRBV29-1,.,SVVGALGEQY
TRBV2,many,ASKGRTATSRYEQY
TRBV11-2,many,ASTSTDTEAF
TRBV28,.,ASSSGGPVLEQY
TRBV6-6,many,ASSYSAGHHYGYT
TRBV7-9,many,ASSPSGSSTDTQY
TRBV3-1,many,ASSRERYSNQPQH
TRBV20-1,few,SALDRVGEKLF
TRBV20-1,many,SGASSGRRNTQY
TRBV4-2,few,ASSQGGGRDQPQH
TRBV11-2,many,ASSSGASYEQY
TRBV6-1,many,ASNSGQKGYEDGYT
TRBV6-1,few,ASTPRPLTYEQY
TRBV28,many,ASSPPGQYYEQY
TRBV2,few,ASRGARDGYT
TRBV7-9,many,ASSLRTSGEAYNEQF
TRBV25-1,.,ASSDRFDTDTQY
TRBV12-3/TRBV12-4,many,ASSLGRGATEAF
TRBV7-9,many,ASSLEDSRDTQY
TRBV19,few,ASSPRGPTSASDNEQF
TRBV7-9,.,ASSLEVTGGNIQY
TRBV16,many,ASSQSGGSTEAF
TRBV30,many,AWVENYGYT
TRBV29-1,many,SVEDRGRYNEQF
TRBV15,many,ATSRDRYEQY
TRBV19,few,ASRTGGTSKTQY
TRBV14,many,ASTQDSPSSYEQY
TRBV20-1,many,SAREQGDTQY
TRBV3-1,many,ASSHTGGDSPLH
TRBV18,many,ASSPSGERQPQH
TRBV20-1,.,SASGQGGSGANVLT
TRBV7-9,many,ASSQAGTGKRNEQF
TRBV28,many,ASRGGQSEQY
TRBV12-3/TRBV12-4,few,ASSLYGLEAEANVLT
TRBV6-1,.,ASRAGGGNTEAF
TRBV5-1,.,ASSGMVQTGANVLT
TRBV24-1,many,ATSPRGNTGELF
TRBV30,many,AWSVKEGLAGSGTDTQY
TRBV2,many,ASTKSARTSDTQY
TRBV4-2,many,ASSQDTGAGKAYEQY
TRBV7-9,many,ASSLGQVQPQH
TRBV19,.,ASSIPTANYGYT
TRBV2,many,ASSDDRGAGGYGYT
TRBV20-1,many,SALDSRGNTIY
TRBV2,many,ASKGLVSGQPQH
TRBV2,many,ASSGDRAQETQY